A selection of T cell receptor beta chains follows, all from one sample in a study of blood T cell repertoires in COVID-19. The repertoire was sequenced with immunoSEQ multiplex PCR; TCRdb's copy has only in-frame clones and lacks some. Of 60,000 to 70,000 clones in the sample, less than 85% were seen once. The sequenced sample consisted of peripheral blood. The source of these receptors is a man between 60 and 75 years old with acute or convalescent COVID-19. Both conserved end residues are part of each CDR3. D genes are given only for firm matches. Clone size is not always given. Where it is, it says once, few, many or a class for expanded clones.

d_gene: -; j_gene: TRBJ1-3; v_gene: TRBV6-5; abundance: -; CDR3aa: CASSSSGQVFGNTIYF; CDR3nt: TGTGCCAGCAGTTCCTCGGGTCAGGTCTTTGGAAACACCATATATTTT
d_gene: -; j_gene: TRBJ2-3; v_gene: TRBV24-1; abundance: few; CDR3aa: CATSDPGGTDTQYF; CDR3nt: TGTGCCACCAGTGATCCTGGGGGGACAGATACGCAGTATTTT
d_gene: TRBD2; j_gene: TRBJ2-1; v_gene: TRBV6-2/TRBV6-3; abundance: -; CDR3aa: CASRPTGGPGNEQFF; CDR3nt: TGTGCCAGCAGACCTACGGGGGGGCCGGGCAATGAGCAGTTCTTC
d_gene: -; j_gene: TRBJ2-3; v_gene: TRBV4-1; abundance: -; CDR3aa: CASSHTGEGTDTQYF; CDR3nt: TGCGCCAGCAGCCATACAGGGGAGGGCACAGATACGCAGTATTTT
d_gene: -; j_gene: TRBJ1-6; v_gene: TRBV25-1; abundance: -; CDR3aa: CASSRGDSPLHF; CDR3nt: TGTGCCAGTTCGCGGGGAGATTCACCCCTCCACTTT
d_gene: -; j_gene: TRBJ2-2; v_gene: TRBV7-9; abundance: -; CDR3aa: CASRTTSGELFF; CDR3nt: TGTGCCAGCAGGACGACTAGCGGGGAGCTGTTTTTT
d_gene: -; j_gene: TRBJ1-5; v_gene: TRBV4-1; abundance: -; CDR3aa: CASSQVANQPQHF; CDR3nt: TGCGCCAGCAGCCAAGTAGCCAATCAGCCCCAGCATTTT
d_gene: TRBD1; j_gene: TRBJ1-1; v_gene: TRBV5-1; abundance: -; CDR3aa: CASSLETGARNTEAFF; CDR3nt: TGCGCCAGCAGCTTGGAGACAGGGGCCAGGAACACTGAAGCTTTCTTT
d_gene: TRBD1; j_gene: TRBJ1-6; v_gene: TRBV5-1; abundance: -; CDR3aa: CASSSALGGESNSPLHF; CDR3nt: TGCGCCAGCAGCTCGGCCCTAGGGGGCGAGAGTAATTCACCCCTCCACTTT
d_gene: TRBD1; j_gene: TRBJ1-5; v_gene: TRBV6-5; abundance: -; CDR3aa: CASSNVQGARQPQHF; CDR3nt: TGTGCCAGCAGTAATGTACAGGGGGCGCGCCAGCCCCAGCATTTT
d_gene: TRBD2; j_gene: TRBJ2-5; v_gene: TRBV18; abundance: -; CDR3aa: CASSPPSPSGGRETQYF; CDR3nt: TGTGCCAGCTCACCACCCTCCCCTAGCGGGGGGAGAGAGACCCAGTACTTC
d_gene: TRBD1; j_gene: TRBJ1-2; v_gene: TRBV11-2; abundance: -; CDR3aa: CASSSGQGIYGYTF; CDR3nt: TGTGCCAGCAGCTCGGGACAGGGGATCTATGGCTACACCTTC
d_gene: -; j_gene: TRBJ1-2; v_gene: TRBV5-6; abundance: -; CDR3aa: CASSLQNLYGYTF; CDR3nt: TGTGCCAGCAGCTTGCAGAACCTCTATGGCTACACCTTC
d_gene: -; j_gene: TRBJ1-2; v_gene: TRBV30; abundance: -; CDR3aa: CAWSPVYGYTF; CDR3nt: TGTGCCTGGAGTCCAGTCTATGGCTACACCTTC
d_gene: TRBD2; j_gene: TRBJ2-1; v_gene: TRBV6-5; abundance: -; CDR3aa: CASSYSGGYFNEQFF; CDR3nt: TGTGCCAGCAGTTATAGCGGGGGGTATTTCAATGAGCAGTTCTTC
d_gene: -; j_gene: TRBJ2-6; v_gene: TRBV30; abundance: -; CDR3aa: CAREVGGRGANVLTF; CDR3nt: TGTGCTAGGGAAGTCGGGGGGCGCGGGGCCAACGTCCTGACTTTC
d_gene: -; j_gene: TRBJ2-1; v_gene: TRBV5-1; abundance: -; CDR3aa: CASSSLVPNEQFF; CDR3nt: TGCGCCAGCAGCTCCCTAGTCCCCAATGAGCAGTTCTTC
d_gene: -; j_gene: TRBJ1-2; v_gene: TRBV6-2/TRBV6-3; abundance: -; CDR3aa: CASSYEGKAGYTF; CDR3nt: TGTGCCAGCAGTTACGAGGGCAAGGCTGGCTACACCTTC
d_gene: -; j_gene: TRBJ1-1; v_gene: TRBV29-1; abundance: -; CDR3aa: CSVEVGRGPRTEAFF; CDR3nt: TGCAGCGTTGAAGTGGGCAGGGGACCGCGGACTGAAGCTTTCTTT
d_gene: TRBD1; j_gene: TRBJ1-2; v_gene: TRBV30; abundance: -; CDR3aa: CAWSVLKGQGVNGYTF; CDR3nt: TGTGCCTGGAGTGTACTTAAAGGACAGGGTGTTAATGGCTACACCTTC
d_gene: -; j_gene: TRBJ2-2; v_gene: TRBV6-1; abundance: -; CDR3aa: CASRVGGAGANTGELFF; CDR3nt: TGTGCCAGCCGTGTAGGGGGGGCAGGGGCGAACACCGGGGAGCTGTTTTTT
d_gene: -; j_gene: TRBJ1-1; v_gene: TRBV30; abundance: -; CDR3aa: CAWKRRTFSNTEAFF; CDR3nt: TGTGCCTGGAAACGGAGGACCTTTTCGAACACTGAAGCTTTCTTT
d_gene: TRBD2; j_gene: TRBJ2-1; v_gene: TRBV4-2; abundance: -; CDR3aa: CASSLRLAPNSYNEQFF; CDR3nt: TGTGCCAGCAGCTTACGACTAGCGCCCAACTCCTACAATGAGCAGTTCTTC
d_gene: -; j_gene: TRBJ2-3; v_gene: TRBV7-9; abundance: -; CDR3aa: CASSLDFGGRDTQYF; CDR3nt: TGTGCCAGCAGCTTAGATTTCGGGGGTCGGGATACGCAGTATTTT
d_gene: TRBD2; j_gene: TRBJ2-3; v_gene: TRBV11-2; abundance: -; CDR3aa: CASSSRLAGNTQYF; CDR3nt: TGTGCCAGCAGCTCCAGACTAGCGGGAAATACGCAGTATTTT
d_gene: TRBD2; j_gene: TRBJ2-3; v_gene: TRBV30; abundance: -; CDR3aa: CALSGTSIDTQYF; CDR3nt: TGTGCCTTGTCCGGGACTAGTATAGATACGCAGTATTTT
d_gene: -; j_gene: TRBJ2-1; v_gene: TRBV27; abundance: -; CDR3aa: CASSPPTKGRQYNEQFF; CDR3nt: TGTGCCAGCAGTCCACCCACGAAGGGGCGTCAATACAATGAGCAGTTCTTC
d_gene: TRBD1; j_gene: TRBJ1-5; v_gene: TRBV5-6; abundance: -; CDR3aa: CASSKGQGFNQPQHF; CDR3nt: TGTGCCAGCAGCAAGGGACAGGGGTTCAATCAGCCCCAGCATTTT
d_gene: TRBD2; j_gene: TRBJ2-3; v_gene: TRBV6-5; abundance: -; CDR3aa: CASSVAGGPADTQYF; CDR3nt: TGTGCCAGCAGCGTAGCGGGGGGGCCCGCAGATACGCAGTATTTT
d_gene: -; j_gene: TRBJ2-2; v_gene: TRBV4-2; abundance: -; CDR3aa: CASSQEGRDTGELFF; CDR3nt: TGTGCCAGCAGCCAAGAAGGGCGGGACACCGGGGAGCTGTTTTTT
d_gene: -; j_gene: TRBJ2-2; v_gene: TRBV3-1/TRBV3-2; abundance: once; CDR3aa: CASSRRQDLNTGELFF; CDR3nt: TGTGCCAGCAGCCGTCGACAGGACCTGAACACCGGGGAGCTGTTTTTT
d_gene: -; j_gene: TRBJ2-7; v_gene: TRBV18; abundance: once; CDR3aa: CASSPSMGAGSDEQYF; CDR3nt: TGTGCCAGCTCACCATCGATGGGGGCAGGAAGCGACGAGCAGTACTTC
d_gene: TRBD1; j_gene: TRBJ1-2; v_gene: TRBV9; abundance: once; CDR3aa: CASSVDRGPYGYTF; CDR3nt: TGTGCCAGCAGCGTAGACAGGGGTCCCTATGGCTACACCTTC
d_gene: -; j_gene: TRBJ1-1; v_gene: TRBV5-4; abundance: -; CDR3aa: CASGGRASTEAFF; CDR3nt: TGTGCCAGTGGGGGCAGGGCGAGTACTGAAGCTTTCTTT
d_gene: -; j_gene: TRBJ1-6; v_gene: TRBV10-1; abundance: -; CDR3aa: CASSGSGGLNSPLHF; CDR3nt: TGCGCCAGCAGTGGGTCCGGGGGTCTTAATTCACCCCTCCACTTT
d_gene: -; j_gene: TRBJ2-2; v_gene: TRBV6-2/TRBV6-3; abundance: once; CDR3aa: CASSYSPPGTGELFF; CDR3nt: TGTGCCAGCAGTTACTCACCCCCGGGGACCGGGGAGCTGTTTTTT
d_gene: -; j_gene: TRBJ1-2; v_gene: TRBV5-4; abundance: once; CDR3aa: CASSEGLRGDYGYTF; CDR3nt: TGTGCCAGCAGCGAGGGACTTCGAGGGGACTATGGCTACACCTTC
d_gene: -; j_gene: TRBJ1-1; v_gene: TRBV19; abundance: -; CDR3aa: CASSTLRGGEAFF; CDR3nt: TGTGCCAGTAGTACCCTCAGGGGCGGCGAAGCTTTCTTT
d_gene: -; j_gene: TRBJ1-6; v_gene: TRBV19; abundance: -; CDR3aa: CASSIVAGDNSPLHF; CDR3nt: TGTGCCAGTAGTATAGTGGCAGGGGATAATTCACCCCTCCACTTT
d_gene: -; j_gene: TRBJ1-1; v_gene: TRBV27; abundance: -; CDR3aa: CASSSQTGTTEAFF; CDR3nt: TGTGCCAGCAGTTCACAGACAGGCACCACTGAAGCTTTCTTT
d_gene: -; j_gene: TRBJ1-4; v_gene: TRBV12-3/TRBV12-4; abundance: -; CDR3aa: CASSLRVLEKLFF; CDR3nt: TGTGCCAGCAGTTTACGGGTTCTTGAAAAACTGTTTTTT
d_gene: TRBD1; j_gene: TRBJ2-5; v_gene: TRBV19; abundance: -; CDR3aa: CASSNSLQGYQETQYF; CDR3nt: TGTGCCAGTAGTAATAGCCTACAGGGGTACCAAGAGACCCAGTACTTC
d_gene: -; j_gene: TRBJ1-2; v_gene: TRBV29-1; abundance: -; CDR3aa: CSVVGGYGYTF; CDR3nt: TGCAGCGTTGTGGGGGGCTATGGCTACACCTTC
d_gene: -; j_gene: TRBJ1-4; v_gene: TRBV19; abundance: -; CDR3aa: CASSKGDLGEKLFF; CDR3nt: TGTGCCAGCTCAAAGGGGGATCTAGGTGAAAAACTGTTTTTT
d_gene: -; j_gene: TRBJ1-4; v_gene: TRBV6-5; abundance: -; CDR3aa: CASNPTRRANEKLFF; CDR3nt: TGTGCCAGCAACCCGACCCGGCGGGCTAATGAAAAACTGTTTTTT